These 8 T cell receptor beta chains were all obtained from the same sample, sequenced in a study of CD8 T cells in ankylosing spondylitis. TCRdb re-derived calls from the 5' RACE reads in MiXCR, one entry per CDR3 protein. The sample lists more than 150,000 distinct CDR3 sequences; over 10% were seen once. Sequenced input: blood, either unsorted or a sorted T cell fraction (not recorded which). These receptors all come from a female donor with ankylosing spondylitis or in good health (not recorded which).

J is TRBJ2-3 and V is TRBV5-6, with 9 bases aligning to TRBD2. There are 18 residues in the CDR3. The germline CDR1 and CDR2 sequences are SGHDT and YYEEEE. Trimming at V came to 1 base and at J to 2 bases, leaving 11 bases not matched to a gene. The CDR3 nucleotides read TGTGCCAGCAGCTTGTGGGCTAGCGGGAATGGTAACACAGATACGCAGTATTTT. Amino acids: CASSLWASGNGNTDTQYF.

There are a few counts of this clonotype. The V gene is TRBV12-3 or TRBV12-4, the J gene TRBJ2-5, with D tentatively TRBD2 (5 bases). This CDR3 comprises 14 residues. V lost 7 bases and J lost 2, with 14 bases in between. CDR3 nucleotides: TGTGCCAGCACCAACGGTCGGGATCAAGAGACCCAGTACTTC. Amino acid sequence: CASTNGRDQETQYF.

This rearrangement joins TRBV10-3 to TRBJ2-3; D may match TRBD1 or TRBD2 (7 bases each). CDR3 length: 14 amino acids. The germline gives CDR1 ENHRY, CDR2 SYGVKD. The V end lost 6 bases, the J end lost 4 bases, and 14 bases lay between the germline ends. CDR3 DNA sequence: TGTGCCATCAGCCCCCAGGGGGGGTCAGATACGCAGTATTTT. Protein product: CAISPQGGSDTQYF.

The chain combines TRBV19 with TRBJ2-5; D remains unclear. The V end was cut by 7 bases, the J end by 5 bases, with 20 bases between. This CDR3 has 15 residues. The germline gives CDR1 LNHDA, CDR2 SQIVND (reference sequence). In nucleotides, the CDR3 is TGTGCCAGTACCCTAGGCGTCACCGGATCGGAGACCCAGTACTTC. It yields the protein CASTLGVTGSETQYF.

This clonotype was detected ten times or more. The chain recombines TRBV6-2 or TRBV6-3 with TRBJ1-1; D not resolved. The CDR3 runs 15 residues. CDR1 is MNHEY and CDR2 is SVGEGT in the germline V gene. V was clipped by 8 bases and J by 0 bases, with 16 bases between them. This CDR3 reads CASFSPGRMNTEAFF. DNA for the CDR3: TGTGCCAGCTTTTCCCCAGGACGCATGAACACTGAAGCTTTCTTT.

This clonotype came up many times. The rearrangement uses TRBV7-3 and TRBJ2-3; 12 bases are shared with TRBD2. V trimming: 5 bases; J trimming: 4 bases; junction bases outside the gene matches: 4. CDR1 and CDR2 from the germline V gene are SGHTA and FQGTGA. This CDR3 has 15 amino acids. The CDR3: CASSPGLAGSDTQYF. The CDR3 DNA follows: TGTGCCAGCAGCCCTGGACTAGCGGGATCAGATACGCAGTATTTT.

J is TRBJ2-7 and V is TRBV7-2; tentatively, D is TRBD1 or TRBD2 (5 bases each). CDR1 and CDR2 from the germline V gene are SGHTA and FQGNSA. Trimming took off 6 bases at V and 2 bases at J, with 20 bases between the two ends. CDR3 length: 16 residues. CDR3 protein: CASSHRHNMGAYEQYF. The CDR3 DNA is TGTGCCAGCAGTCACAGACACAATATGGGGGCCTACGAGCAGTACTTC.

This clonotype was found a few times. The gene calls are TRBV5-1 and TRBJ1-2, with 7 bases lining up with TRBD1. Trimming cost V 0 bases and J 4 bases; bases outside gene matches: 3. Germline CDR1 reads SGHRS; CDR2 reads YFSETQ. The CDR3 has 14 residues. The CDR3 reads CASSLAGDSYGYTF. The CDR3 nucleotides are TGCGCCAGCAGCTTGGCTGGGGACAGCTATGGCTACACCTTC.